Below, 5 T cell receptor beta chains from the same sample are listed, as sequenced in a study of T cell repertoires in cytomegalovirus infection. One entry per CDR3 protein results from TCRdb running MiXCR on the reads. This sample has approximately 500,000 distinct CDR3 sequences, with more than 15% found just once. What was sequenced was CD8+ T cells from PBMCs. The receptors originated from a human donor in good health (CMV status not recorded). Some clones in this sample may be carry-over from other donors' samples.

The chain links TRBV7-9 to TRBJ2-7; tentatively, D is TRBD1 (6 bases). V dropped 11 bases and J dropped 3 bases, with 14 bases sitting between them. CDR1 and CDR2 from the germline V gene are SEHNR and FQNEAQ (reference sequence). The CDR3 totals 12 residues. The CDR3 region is CAGGTDSYEQYF. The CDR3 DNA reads TGTGCCGGGGGTACGGACAGCTACGAGCAGTACTTC.

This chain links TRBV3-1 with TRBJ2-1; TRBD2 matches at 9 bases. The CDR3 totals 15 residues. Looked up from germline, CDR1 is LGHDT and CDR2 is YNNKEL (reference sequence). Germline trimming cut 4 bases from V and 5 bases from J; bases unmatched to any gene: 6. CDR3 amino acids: CASSLSSGVHNEQFF. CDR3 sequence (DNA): TGTGCCAGCAGCCTTTCTAGCGGGGTCCACAATGAGCAGTTCTTC.

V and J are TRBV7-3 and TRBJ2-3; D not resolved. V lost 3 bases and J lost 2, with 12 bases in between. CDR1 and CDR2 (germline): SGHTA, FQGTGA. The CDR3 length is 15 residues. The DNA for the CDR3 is TGTGCCAGCAGCTTGGTGCCGGTTTCCACAGATACGCAGTATTTT. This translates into CASSLVPVSTDTQYF. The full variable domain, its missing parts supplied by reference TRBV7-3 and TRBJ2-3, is GAGVSQTPSNKVTEKGKYVELRCDPISGHTALYWYRQSLGQGPEFLIYFQGTGAADDSGLPNDRFFAVRPEGSVSTLKIQRTERGDSAVYLCASSLVPVSTDTQYFGPGTRLTVL.

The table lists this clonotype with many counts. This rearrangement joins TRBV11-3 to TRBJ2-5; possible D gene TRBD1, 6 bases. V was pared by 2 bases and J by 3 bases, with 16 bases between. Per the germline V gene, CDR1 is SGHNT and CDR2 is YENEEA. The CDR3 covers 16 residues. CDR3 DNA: TGTGCCAGCAGCTTACGGTCCGGACAGAGTGAAGAGACCCAGTACTTC. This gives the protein CASSLRSGQSEETQYF.

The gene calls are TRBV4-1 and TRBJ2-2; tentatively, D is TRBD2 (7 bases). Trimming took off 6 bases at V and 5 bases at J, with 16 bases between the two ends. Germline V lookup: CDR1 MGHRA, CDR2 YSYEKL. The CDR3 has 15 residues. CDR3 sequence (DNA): TGCGCCAGCAGGGGGGGGGGGCGACGAACCGGGGAGCTGTTTTTT. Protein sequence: CASRGGGRRTGELFF.